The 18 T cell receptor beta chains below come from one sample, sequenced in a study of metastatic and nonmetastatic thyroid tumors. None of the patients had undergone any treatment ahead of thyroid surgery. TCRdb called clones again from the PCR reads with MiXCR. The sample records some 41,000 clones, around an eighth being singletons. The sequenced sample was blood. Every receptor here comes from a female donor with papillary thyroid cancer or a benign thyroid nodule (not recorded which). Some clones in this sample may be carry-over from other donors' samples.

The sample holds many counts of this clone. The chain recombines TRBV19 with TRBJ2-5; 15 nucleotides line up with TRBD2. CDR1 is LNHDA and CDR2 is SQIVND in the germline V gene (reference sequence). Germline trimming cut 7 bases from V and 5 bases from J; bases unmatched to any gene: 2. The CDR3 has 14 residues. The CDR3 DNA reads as TGTGCCAGTACGGGGACTAGCGGGAGGGAGACCCAGTACTTC. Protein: CASTGTSGRETQYF.

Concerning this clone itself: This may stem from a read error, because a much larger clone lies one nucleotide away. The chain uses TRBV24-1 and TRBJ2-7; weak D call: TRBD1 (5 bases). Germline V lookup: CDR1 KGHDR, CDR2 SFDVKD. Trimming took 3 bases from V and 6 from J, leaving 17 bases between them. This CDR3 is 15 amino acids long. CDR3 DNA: TGTGCCACCAGTGATCGGACATGGCCTCTCTGCGAGCAGTACTTC. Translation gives CATSDRTWPLCEQYF.

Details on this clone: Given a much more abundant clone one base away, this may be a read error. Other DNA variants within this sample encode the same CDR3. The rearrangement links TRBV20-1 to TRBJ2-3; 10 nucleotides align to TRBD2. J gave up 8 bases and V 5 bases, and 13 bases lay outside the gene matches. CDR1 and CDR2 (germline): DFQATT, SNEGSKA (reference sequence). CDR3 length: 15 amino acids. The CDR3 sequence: CSALYASGSHGTQYF. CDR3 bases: TGCAGTGCTTTATACGCTAGCGGGAGTCACGGTACGCAGTATTTT.

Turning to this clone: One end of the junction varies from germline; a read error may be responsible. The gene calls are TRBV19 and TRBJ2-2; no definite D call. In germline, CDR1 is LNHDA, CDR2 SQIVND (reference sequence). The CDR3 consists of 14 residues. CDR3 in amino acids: CASAGDLFTGELFF. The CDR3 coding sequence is TGTGCCAGTGCAGGTGATTTATTCACCGGTGAGCTGTTTTTT.

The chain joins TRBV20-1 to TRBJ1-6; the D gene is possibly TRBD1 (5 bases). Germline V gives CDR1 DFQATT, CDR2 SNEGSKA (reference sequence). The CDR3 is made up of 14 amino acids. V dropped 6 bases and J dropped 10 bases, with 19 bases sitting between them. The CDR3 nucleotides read TGCAGTGCGGAGGGACGGCTTGGTGAGTCACCCCTCCACTTT. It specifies CSAEGRLGESPLHF.

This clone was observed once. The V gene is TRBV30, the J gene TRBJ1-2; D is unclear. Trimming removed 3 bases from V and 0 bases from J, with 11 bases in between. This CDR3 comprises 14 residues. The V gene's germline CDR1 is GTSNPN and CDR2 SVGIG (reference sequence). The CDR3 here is CAWSNGFANYGYTF. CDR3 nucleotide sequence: TGTGCCTGGAGCAACGGATTTGCTAACTATGGCTACACCTTC. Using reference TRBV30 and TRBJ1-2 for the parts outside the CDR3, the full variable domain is SQTIHQWPATLVQPVGSPLSLECTVEGTSNPNLYWYRQAAGRGLQLLFYSVGIGQISSEVPQNLSASRPQDRQFILSSKKLLLSDSGFYLCAWSNGFANYGYTFGSGTRLTVV.

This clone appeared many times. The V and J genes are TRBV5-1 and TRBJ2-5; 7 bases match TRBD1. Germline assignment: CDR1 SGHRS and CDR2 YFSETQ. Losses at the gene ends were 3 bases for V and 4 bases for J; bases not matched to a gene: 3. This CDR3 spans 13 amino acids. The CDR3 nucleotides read TGCGCCAGCAGCTCAGGGGGAAGAGAGACCCAGTACTTC. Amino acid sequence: CASSSGGRETQYF.

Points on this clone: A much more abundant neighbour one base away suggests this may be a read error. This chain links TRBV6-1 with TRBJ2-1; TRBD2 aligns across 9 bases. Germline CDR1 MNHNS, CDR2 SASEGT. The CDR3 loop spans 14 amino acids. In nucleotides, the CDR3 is TGTGCCAGCAGTGGCGGGAGGGCATACAATGAGCAGTCCTTC. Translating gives CASSGGRAYNEQSF.

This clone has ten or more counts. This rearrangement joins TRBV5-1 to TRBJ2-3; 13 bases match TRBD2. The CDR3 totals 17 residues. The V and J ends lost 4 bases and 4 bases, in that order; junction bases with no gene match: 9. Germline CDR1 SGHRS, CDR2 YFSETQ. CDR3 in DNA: TGCGCCAGCAGCCATGTACTAGCGGGAGGGCACCCAGATACGCAGTATTTT. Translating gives CASSHVLAGGHPDTQYF.

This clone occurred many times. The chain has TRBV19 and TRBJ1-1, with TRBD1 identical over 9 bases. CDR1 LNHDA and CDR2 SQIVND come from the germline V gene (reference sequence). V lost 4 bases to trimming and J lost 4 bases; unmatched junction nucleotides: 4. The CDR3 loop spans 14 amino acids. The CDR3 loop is CASSSTGGITEAFF. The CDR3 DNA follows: TGTGCCAGTAGTAGTACAGGGGGCATCACTGAAGCTTTCTTT. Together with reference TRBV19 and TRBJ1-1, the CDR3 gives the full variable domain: DGGITQSPKYLFRKEGQNVTLSCEQNLNHDAMYWYRQDPGQGLRLIYYSQIVNDFQKGDIAEGYSVSREKKESFPLTVTSAQKNPTAFYLCASSSTGGITEAFFGQGTRLTVV.

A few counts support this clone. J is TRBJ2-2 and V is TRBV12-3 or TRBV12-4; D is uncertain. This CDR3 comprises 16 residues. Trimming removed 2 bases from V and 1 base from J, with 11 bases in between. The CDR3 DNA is TGTGCCAGCAGTTTAACTGCGGCCCTGAACACCGGGGAGCTGTTTTTT. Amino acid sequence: CASSLTAALNTGELFF.

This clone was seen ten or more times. CDR3 in DNA: TGTGCCAGCCGTCGTGGGACAGGGGGGGACGAGCAGTACTTC. It is translated as CASRRGTGGDEQYF. The chain recombines TRBV5-5 with TRBJ2-7; 11 bases line up with TRBD1. There are 14 residues in the CDR3. The V gene's germline CDR1 is SGHKS and CDR2 YYEKEE (reference sequence). The V gene end was trimmed by 7 bases and the J gene end by 5 bases; junction bases not matched to a gene: 8.

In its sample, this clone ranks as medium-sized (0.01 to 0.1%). CDR3 residues: CASSPDWQGGSPLHF. CDR3 sequence (DNA): TGTGCCAGCAGCCCGGATTGGCAGGGAGGCTCACCCCTCCACTTT. V is TRBV6-1 and J is TRBJ1-6, with D perhaps TRBD1 (5 bases). V lost 6 bases to trimming and J lost 10 bases, with 19 bases between them. CDR1 MNHNS and CDR2 SASEGT come from the germline V gene. This CDR3 is built from 15 residues.

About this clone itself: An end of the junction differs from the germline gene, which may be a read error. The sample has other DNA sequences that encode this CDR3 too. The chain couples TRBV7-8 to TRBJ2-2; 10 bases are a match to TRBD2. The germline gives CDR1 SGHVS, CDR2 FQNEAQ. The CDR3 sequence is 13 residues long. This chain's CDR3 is CAGSGRAGGELFF. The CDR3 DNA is TGTGCCGGCAGCGGGAGGGCTGGCGGGGAGCTGTTTTTT.

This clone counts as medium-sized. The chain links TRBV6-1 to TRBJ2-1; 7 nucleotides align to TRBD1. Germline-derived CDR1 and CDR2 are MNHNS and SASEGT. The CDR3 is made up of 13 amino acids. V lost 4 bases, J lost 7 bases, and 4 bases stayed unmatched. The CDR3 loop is CASSGKGANEQFF. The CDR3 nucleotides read TGTGCCAGCAGTGGGAAGGGGGCTAATGAGCAGTTCTTC.

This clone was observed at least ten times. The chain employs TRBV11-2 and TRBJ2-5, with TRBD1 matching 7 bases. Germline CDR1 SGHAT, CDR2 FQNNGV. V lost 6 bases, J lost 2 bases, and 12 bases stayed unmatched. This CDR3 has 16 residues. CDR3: CASSDLRGSPQETQYF. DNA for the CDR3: TGTGCCAGCAGTGATCTCAGGGGGAGCCCTCAAGAGACCCAGTACTTC.

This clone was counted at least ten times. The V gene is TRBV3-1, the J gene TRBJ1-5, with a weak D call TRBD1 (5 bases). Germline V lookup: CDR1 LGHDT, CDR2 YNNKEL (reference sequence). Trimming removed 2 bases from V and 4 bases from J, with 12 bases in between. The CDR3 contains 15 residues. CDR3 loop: CASSQWLGANQPQHF. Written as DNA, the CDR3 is TGTGCCAGCAGCCAATGGTTAGGGGCAAATCAGCCCCAGCATTTT. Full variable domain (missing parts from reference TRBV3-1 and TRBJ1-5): DTAVSQTPKYLVTQMGNDKSIKCEQNLGHDTMYWYKQDSKKFLKIMFSYNNKELIINETVPNRFSPKSPDKAHLNLHINSLELGDSAVYFCASSQWLGANQPQHFGDGTRLSIL.

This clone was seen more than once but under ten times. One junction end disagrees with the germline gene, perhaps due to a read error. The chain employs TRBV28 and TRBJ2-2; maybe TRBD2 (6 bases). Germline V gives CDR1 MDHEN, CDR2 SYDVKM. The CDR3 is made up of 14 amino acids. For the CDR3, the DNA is TGTGCCAGCAGTTTATCGGGGAGGTCCGCGGAGCTGCTTTTT. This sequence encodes CASSLSGRSAELLF.